A selection of T cell receptor beta chains follows, all from one sample in a study of T cells in localized non-small cell lung cancer. Repertoires were generated with immunoSEQ multiplex PCR, while TCRdb's copy carries only in-frame clones and drops some. The sample records about 23,000 clones, 87% being singletons. This sample comprised peripheral blood, obtained before any cancer treatment. Every receptor here comes from a male donor at least 60 years old with stage I squamous cell lung carcinoma. The CDR3 runs from the conserved cysteine through the conserved F or W. The D gene is left open where the match is weak. Only some rows state a clone size, as once, few, many or a class for expanded clones.

clone size	D gene	V gene	J gene	CDR3 DNA	CDR3 protein
-	-	TRBV6-6	TRBJ2-2	TGTGCCAGCAGTTACTCAGACAACACCGGGGAGCTGTTTTTT	CASSYSDNTGELFF
-	-	TRBV25-1	TRBJ1-4	TGTGCCAGCAGTGAATATCGGGGTGGGGAAAAACTGTTTTTT	CASSEYRGGEKLFF
-	-	TRBV2	TRBJ2-7	TGTGCCAGCAGTTACAGCGCCTACGAGCAGTACTTC	CASSYSAYEQYF
-	-	TRBV4-1	TRBJ1-3	TGCGCCAGCAGCCAAGAGGGGATCCGCCGCAACACCATATATTTT	CASSQEGIRRNTIYF
-	-	TRBV7-8	TRBJ2-5	TGTGCCAGCAGCTTAGACGAGACCCAGTACTTC	CASSLDETQYF
once	-	TRBV29-1	TRBJ1-2	TGCAGCGCAGTGACAGGTCGTTCTTACACCTTC	CSAVTGRSYTF
once	-	TRBV19	TRBJ2-5	TGTGCCAGTAGACGTACGAGGCAAGAGACCCAGTACTTC	CASRRTRQETQYF
-	-	TRBV5-1	TRBJ1-1	TGCGCCAGCAGCTTGGCCGCAATATCTTTGAACACTGAAGCTTTCTTT	CASSLAAISLNTEAFF
-	-	TRBV7-6	TRBJ2-3	TGTGCCAGCAGCTTAGTAGGCGGACTAACAGATACGCAGTATTTT	CASSLVGGLTDTQYF
-	-	TRBV12-5	TRBJ2-1	TGTGCTAGTGGTTTGGTAAACTCCCTGGGCGACAATGAGCAGTTCTTC	CASGLVNSLGDNEQFF
-	-	TRBV5-4	TRBJ2-5	TGTGCCAGCAGCTTGGATTGGAGCCAAGAGACCCAGTACTTC	CASSLDWSQETQYF
few	-	TRBV2	TRBJ2-3	TGTGCCAGCAGTGAAACCTTTCTCACAGATACGCAGTATTTT	CASSETFLTDTQYF
few	-	TRBV6-6	TRBJ1-5	TGTGCCAGCAACTTCGGGCAGACCAATCAGCCCCAGCATTTT	CASNFGQTNQPQHF
few	TRBD1	TRBV6-4	TRBJ1-2	TGTGCCAGCAGTCCGATAACCGGGACAGGTTCCTATGGCTACACCTTC	CASSPITGTGSYGYTF
-	-	TRBV6-5	TRBJ2-7	TGTGCCAGCAGTTACGGCCGATACTACGAGCAGTACTTC	CASSYGRYYEQYF
once	-	TRBV29-1	TRBJ1-2	TGCAGCGTTGAACCCCGGTATGGCTACACCTTC	CSVEPRYGYTF
-	-	TRBV19	TRBJ1-3	TGTGCCAGTAGTATAGCCGCACGCCCTGGAAACACCATATATTTT	CASSIAARPGNTIYF
-	-	TRBV29-1	TRBJ1-4	TGCAGCGTGAGGGACGAAAAACTGTTTTTT	CSVRDEKLFF
-	-	TRBV6-5	TRBJ1-2	TGTGCCAGCAGTTCCCAAGGAGGGAGTCATGGCTACACCTTC	CASSSQGGSHGYTF
-	-	TRBV18	TRBJ2-6	TGTGCCAGCTCACTCCAGGCTTTAAGCTCTGGGGCCAACGTCCTGACTTTC	CASSLQALSSGANVLTF
few	-	TRBV15	TRBJ2-7	TGTGCCACCAGCAGAGGTGGGACAAGCTACGAGCAGTACTTC	CATSRGGTSYEQYF
-	-	TRBV7-2	TRBJ2-2	TGTGCCAGCACCTACAGGGTGGCCGGGGAGCTGTTTTTT	CASTYRVAGELFF
-	TRBD1	TRBV6-6	TRBJ2-7	TGTGCCAGCAGTTTCCCACAGGGGGGCGAGCAGTACTTC	CASSFPQGGEQYF
-	-	TRBV7-9	TRBJ1-4	TGTGCCAGCAGCCCCAGCGCTGGTAACGTTGAAAAACTGTTTTTT	CASSPSAGNVEKLFF
-	-	TRBV6-6	TRBJ1-3	TGTGCCAGCAGTTTACAGAAAGACTCTGGAAACACCATATATTTT	CASSLQKDSGNTIYF
once	-	TRBV19	TRBJ1-2	TGTGCCAGTAGTATCCCAGGGGCCTATGGCTACACCTTC	CASSIPGAYGYTF
-	-	TRBV25-1	TRBJ2-7	TGTGCCAGCAGTGTAGCCGGTTACGAGCAGTACTTC	CASSVAGYEQYF
-	-	TRBV18	TRBJ2-2	TGTGCCAGCTCACCATTGGCAGGGAAGAATCCCGGGGAGCTGTTTTTT	CASSPLAGKNPGELFF
-	TRBD2	TRBV10-2	TRBJ2-5	TGCGCCAGCAGTGCTTCTATCAGCGGGGCCGGGGAGACCCAGTACTTC	CASSASISGAGETQYF
-	TRBD1	TRBV12-5	TRBJ2-2	TGTGCTAGTGGTTTGCTAGGACAGGGGGTCCGGGAGCTGTTTTTT	CASGLLGQGVRELFF
-	-	TRBV9	TRBJ2-1	TGTGCCAGCAGCGTACAGGGCCACAATGAGCAGTTCTTC	CASSVQGHNEQFF
-	-	TRBV5-4	TRBJ2-1	TGTGCCAGCAGCTTGACCTTAGGGAAATACAATGAGCAGTTCTTC	CASSLTLGKYNEQFF
-	TRBD1	TRBV4-3	TRBJ1-1	TGCGCCAGCAGCCAAAACAGGGGAAATACTGAAGCTTTCTTT	CASSQNRGNTEAFF
-	-	TRBV9	TRBJ2-1	TGTGCCAGCAGCGTCGGCGTAAGCAATGAGCAGTTCTTC	CASSVGVSNEQFF
-	-	TRBV10-2	TRBJ2-3	TGCGCCAGCAGTGAGTCAAACCTGGGACTCCCAGGGGATACGCAGTATTTT	CASSESNLGLPGDTQYF
-	-	TRBV30	TRBJ2-2	TGTGCCCGCGAGCGGGTTCAGAACACCGGGGAGCTGTTTTTT	CARERVQNTGELFF
-	TRBD1	TRBV6-1	TRBJ2-7	TGTGCCAGCAGTGAATGGGACAGCCCAACCTACGAGCAGTACTTC	CASSEWDSPTYEQYF
-	-	TRBV2	TRBJ2-5	TGTGCCAGCAGCCCCCGTGAAAAGGGACTGTGGAACAGCCAAGAGACCCAGTACTTC	CASSPREKGLWNSQETQYF
-	-	TRBV7-2	TRBJ1-2	TGTGCCAGCAGCTTAGGGGCCCCCCCCCTCGAGGGGGACTATGGCTACACCTTC	CASSLGAPPLEGDYGYTF
-	TRBD2	TRBV6-6	TRBJ2-7	TGTGCCAGCACCAACGGAGCGGGGGAGTACGAGCAGTACTTC	CASTNGAGEYEQYF
-	TRBD1	TRBV7-2	TRBJ2-5	TGTGCCAGCAGCCTTACGGGACAGGGCGCATGGGAGACCCAGTACTTC	CASSLTGQGAWETQYF
few	TRBD1	TRBV2	TRBJ2-3	TGTGCCAGCAGTGAAACAGGGGGCACAGATACGCAGTATTTT	CASSETGGTDTQYF